What follows are 19 T cell receptor beta chains derived from one specimen sequenced in a study of early T cells in non-severe SARS-CoV-2 infection. TCRdb ran MiXCR on the 5' RACE reads and lists one entry per CDR3 protein. Of tens of thousands of distinct CDR3 sequences in the sample, roughly 13% were seen once. Sample: whole blood. These receptor sequences come from an adult who was a healthcare worker with PCR-confirmed SARS-CoV-2 infection or an uninfected control (not recorded which).

V is TRBV6-6 and J is TRBJ2-3, with a possible D match to TRBD1 (6 bases). The length of the CDR3 is 17 residues. CDR1 is MNHNY and CDR2 is SVGAGI in the germline V gene (reference sequence). Trimming shortened V by 2 bases and J by 0 bases, and 15 bases separated the two germline ends. The CDR3 DNA reads as TGTGCCAGCAGTTACACCGTTGGACAGAGAAGCACAGATACGCAGTATTTT. Translation gives CASSYTVGQRSTDTQYF.

This clonotype occurred a few times. DNA of the CDR3: TGTGCCAGCAGCCATCCAGGACTCAGCTCCTACGAGCAGTACTTC. Translating gives CASSHPGLSSYEQYF. The gene calls are TRBV14 and TRBJ2-7; tentative D call: TRBD2 (5 bases). CDR3 length: 15 amino acids. Germline V gene lookup returns CDR1 SGHDN and CDR2 FVKESK. V was trimmed by 3 bases and J by 0 bases, leaving 12 bases between them.

The chain is built from TRBV28 and TRBJ2-1, with D hard to call. The CDR3 extends over 12 amino acids. Trimming left V 4 bases short and J 6 bases short, with 7 bases between. The V gene's germline CDR1 is MDHEN and CDR2 SYDVKM. The CDR3 nucleotides are TGTGCCAGCAGTTCTGGTTCCAATGAGCAGTTCTTC. Its protein is CASSSGSNEQFF. Filled out from reference TRBV28 and TRBJ2-1, the complete variable domain reads DVKVTQSSRYLVKRTGEKVFLECVQDMDHENMFWYRQDPGLGLRLIYFSYDVKMKEKGDIPEGYSVSREKKERFSLILESASTNQTSMYLCASSSGSNEQFFGPGTRLTVL.

This clonotype was found a few times. The chain combines TRBV28 with TRBJ1-6; tentative D call: TRBD1 (6 bases). Between the trimmed V and J ends, which lost 0 bases and 6 bases, there was a span of 9 bases. CDR1 and CDR2 (germline): MDHEN, SYDVKM. The CDR3 length is 15 residues. The CDR3 is CASSLWTGPNSPLHF. For the CDR3, the DNA is TGTGCCAGCAGTTTATGGACAGGACCTAATTCACCCCTCCACTTT.

There are a few counts of this clonotype. This chain's CDR3 is CASSATGGFGKLFF. In DNA form, the CDR3 reads TGTGCCAGCAGCGCGACAGGAGGCTTTGGAAAACTGTTTTTT. The chain combines TRBV9 with TRBJ1-4; D is perhaps TRBD1 (6 bases). The CDR3 runs 14 residues. Per germline, CDR1 SGDLS and CDR2 YYNGEE. Deletions cut 3 bases from V and 10 bases from J, with 16 bases between. Drawing the rest from reference TRBV9 and TRBJ1-4, the complete variable domain is DSGVTQTPKHLITATGQRVTLRCSPRSGDLSVYWYQQSLDQGLQFLIQYYNGEERAKGNILERFSAQQFPDLHSELNLSSLELGDSALYFCASSATGGFGKLFFGSGTQLSVL.

The table lists this clonotype with many counts. The chain couples TRBV28 to TRBJ2-7; TRBD2 aligns across 10 bases. Germline CDR1 and CDR2: MDHEN and SYDVKM. The CDR3 runs 14 residues. With 8 bases clipped from V and 4 bases from J, the junction kept 8 bases outside the gene matches. Here the CDR3 DNA reads TGTGCCAGCCGTCCACTAGCGGGAACGTACGAGCAGTACTTC. This gives the protein CASRPLAGTYEQYF.

This clonotype was counted only a few times. The CDR3 DNA is TGTGCCAGCAGATTCGGGAGGGCCGGGGAGACCCAGTACTTC. Translating gives CASRFGRAGETQYF. This chain joins TRBV6-6 and TRBJ2-5; 8 bases map to TRBD2. Germline loops: CDR1 MNHNY, CDR2 SVGAGI (reference sequence). CDR3 length: 14 residues. V lost 6 bases, J lost 5 bases, and 8 bases stayed unmatched.

This clonotype was seen repeatedly, ten times or more. This chain connects TRBV28 to TRBJ2-2; 8 nucleotides agree with TRBD2. The CDR3 sequence is 13 residues long. Germline-derived CDR1 and CDR2 are MDHEN and SYDVKM. In DNA form, the CDR3 reads TGTGTCTCGGGAGGGCCGGGCACCGGGGAGCTGTTTTTT. This gives the protein CVSGGPGTGELFF.

This clonotype has more than one count but fewer than ten. The chain employs TRBV7-8 and TRBJ2-3, with D perhaps matching TRBD1 (6 bases). CDR3 length equals 14 residues. The V and J ends lost 0 bases and 6 bases respectively, with 10 bases between them. Germline V gives CDR1 SGHVS, CDR2 FQNEAQ. For the CDR3, the DNA is TGTGCCAGCAGCTTAGCCCCCCAGGGGGATACGCAGTATTTT. Translated, it gives CASSLAPQGDTQYF.

This clonotype was counted between two and nine times. Sequence at one end of the junction differs from germline and may be a read error. The chain carries TRBV2 and TRBJ2-7, with unresolved D. This CDR3 comprises 11 residues. Germline CDR1 is SNHLY and CDR2 is FYNNEI. DNA for the CDR3: TGCGCCAGCAGTGAGAACGCCGAGCAGTACTTC. It is translated as CASSENAEQYF.

In DNA, the CDR3 is TGTGCCAGCACTAGCAATCAGCCCCAGCATTTT. Its translation: CASTSNQPQHF. V and J are TRBV27 and TRBJ1-5, with unresolved D. V was pared by 7 bases and J by 0 bases, with 1 base between. This CDR3 is 11 amino acids long. Germline V CDR1 and CDR2: MNHEY, SMNVEV (reference sequence).

The chain uses TRBV28 and TRBJ2-3; 8 positions agree with TRBD1. The CDR3 is 14 amino acids. Germline CDR1 MDHEN, CDR2 SYDVKM. Trimming took 4 bases from V and 6 from J; bases not matched to a gene: 6. The CDR3 sequence: CASSSNRQGDTQYF. The CDR3 DNA reads TGTGCCAGCAGTTCTAATAGACAGGGGGATACGCAGTATTTT.

In its sample, this clonotype was seen a few times. V gene TRBV11-1 combines with J gene TRBJ1-2, with D possibly being TRBD1 (6 bases). With 3 bases removed from V and 3 bases from J, the gap between germline ends came to 8 bases. Germline V lookup: CDR1 SGHAT, CDR2 FQDESV (reference sequence). CDR3 length equals 13 residues. The CDR3 DNA follows: TGTGCCAGCAGCTTCCGGACAGACTATGGCTACACCTTC. It specifies CASSFRTDYGYTF.

This clonotype was detected ten times or more. The J gene is TRBJ2-7, the V gene TRBV5-1; perhaps TRBD2 as D (5 bases). With 2 bases removed from V and 6 bases from J, the gap between germline ends came to 15 bases. Germline lookup yields CDR1 SGHRS and CDR2 YFSETQ. CDR3 length: 14 amino acids. Written as DNA, the CDR3 is TGCGCCAGCAGCTTAGCGGCACCCTTCCGCGAGCAGTACTTC. Translation gives CASSLAAPFREQYF.

This clonotype has ten or more counts. The J gene is TRBJ2-3, the V gene TRBV5-1, with a tentative D call TRBD1 (5 bases). Trimming took off 0 bases at V and 2 bases at J, with 10 bases between the two ends. Germline V lookup: CDR1 SGHRS, CDR2 YFSETQ. The CDR3 loop spans 15 amino acids. CDR3: CASSLEGVYTDTQYF. Written as DNA, the CDR3 is TGCGCCAGCAGCTTGGAAGGGGTCTACACAGATACGCAGTATTTT.

The chain joins TRBV29-1 to TRBJ2-7; 12 bases fit TRBD2. There are 15 residues in the CDR3. Trimming cost V 2 bases and J 2 bases; bases outside gene matches: 4. Germline-derived CDR1 and CDR2 are SQVTM and ANQGSEA. The CDR3 DNA follows: TGCAGCGTTGAACTAGCGGGAGGGCATACCTACGAGCAGTACTTC. It specifies CSVELAGGHTYEQYF.

This clonotype appeared many times. This chain uses TRBV3-1 with TRBJ2-1; 12 positions agree with TRBD2. CDR3 size: 16 residues. V lost 1 base, J lost 6 bases, and 4 bases stayed unmatched. The germline V gene has CDR1 LGHDT and CDR2 YNNKEL (reference sequence). For the CDR3, the DNA is TGTGCCAGCAGCCAAGGACTAGCGGGAGTATCCAATGAGCAGTTCTTC. Protein sequence: CASSQGLAGVSNEQFF.

The gene calls are TRBV6-2 or TRBV6-3 and TRBJ2-7, with D maybe TRBD2 (6 bases). V was cut by 3 bases and J by 0 bases, with 12 bases left in between. Germline V gene data show CDR1 as MNHEY and CDR2 as SVGEGT. The CDR3 is 15 residues long. The CDR3 DNA is TGTGCCAGCAGTTATCAACGGGGGATCTCCTACGAGCAGTACTTC. Protein product: CASSYQRGISYEQYF.

Only a few counts were recorded for this clonotype. The chain joins TRBV29-1 to TRBJ2-7; D gene ambiguous. The CDR3 extends over 12 amino acids. V shed 7 bases and J shed 2 bases, with 12 bases lying between them. CDR1 is SQVTM and CDR2 is ANQGSEA in the germline V gene. The CDR3 loop reads CSGLEDTYEQYF. CDR3 sequence (DNA): TGCAGCGGGCTAGAGGATACCTACGAGCAGTACTTC.